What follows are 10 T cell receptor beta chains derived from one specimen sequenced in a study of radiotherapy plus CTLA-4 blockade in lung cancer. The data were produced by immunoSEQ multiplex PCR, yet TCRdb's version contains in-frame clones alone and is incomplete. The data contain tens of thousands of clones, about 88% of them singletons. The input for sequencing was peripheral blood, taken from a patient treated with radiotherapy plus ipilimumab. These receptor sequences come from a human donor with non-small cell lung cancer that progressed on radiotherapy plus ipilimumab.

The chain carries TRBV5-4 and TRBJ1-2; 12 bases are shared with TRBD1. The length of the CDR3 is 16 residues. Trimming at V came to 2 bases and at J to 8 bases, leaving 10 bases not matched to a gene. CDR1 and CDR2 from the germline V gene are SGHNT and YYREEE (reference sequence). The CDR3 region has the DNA TGTGCCAGCAGCTTCACCGGGACAGGGGGCCTTGGCGGCTACACCTTC. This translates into CASSFTGTGGLGGYTF. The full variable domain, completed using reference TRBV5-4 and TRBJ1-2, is ETGVTQSPTHLIKTRGQQVTLRCSSQSGHNTVSWYQQALGQGPQFIFQYYREEENGRGNFPPRFSGLQFPNYSSELNVNALELDDSALYLCASSFTGTGGLGGYTFGSGTRLTVV.

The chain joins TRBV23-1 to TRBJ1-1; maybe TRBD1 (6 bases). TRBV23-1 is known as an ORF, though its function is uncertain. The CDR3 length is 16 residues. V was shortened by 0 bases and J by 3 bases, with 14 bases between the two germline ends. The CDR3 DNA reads TGCGCCAGCAGTCAATCGAAGGGGGGGCATGACACTGAAGCTTTCTTT. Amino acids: CASSQSKGGHDTEAFF.

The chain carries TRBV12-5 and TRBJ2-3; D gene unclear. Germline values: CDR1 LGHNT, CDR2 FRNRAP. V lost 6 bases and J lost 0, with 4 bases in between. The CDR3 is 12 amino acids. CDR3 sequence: CASGPSTDTQYF. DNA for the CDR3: TGTGCTAGTGGACCGAGCACAGATACGCAGTATTTT.

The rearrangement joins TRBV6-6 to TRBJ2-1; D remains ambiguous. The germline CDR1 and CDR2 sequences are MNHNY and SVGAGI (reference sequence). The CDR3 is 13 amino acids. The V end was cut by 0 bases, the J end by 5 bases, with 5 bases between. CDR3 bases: TGTGCCAGCAGTTACTCCGAGAACAATGAGCAGTTCTTC. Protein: CASSYSENNEQFF.

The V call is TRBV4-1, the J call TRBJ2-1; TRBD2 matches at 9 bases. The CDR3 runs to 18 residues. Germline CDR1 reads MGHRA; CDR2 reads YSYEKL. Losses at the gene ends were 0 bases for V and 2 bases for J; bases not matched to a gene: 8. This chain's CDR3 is CASSQDGGGGAPYNEQFF. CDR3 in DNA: TGCGCCAGCAGCCAAGATGGTGGCGGGGGGGCCCCCTACAATGAGCAGTTCTTC.

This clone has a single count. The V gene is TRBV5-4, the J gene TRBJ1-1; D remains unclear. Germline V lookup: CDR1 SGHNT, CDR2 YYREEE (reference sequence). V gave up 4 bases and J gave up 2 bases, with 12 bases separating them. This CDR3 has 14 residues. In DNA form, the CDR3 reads TGTGCCAGCAGCCCCGACCCACTCAACACTGAAGCTTTCTTT. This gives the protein CASSPDPLNTEAFF.

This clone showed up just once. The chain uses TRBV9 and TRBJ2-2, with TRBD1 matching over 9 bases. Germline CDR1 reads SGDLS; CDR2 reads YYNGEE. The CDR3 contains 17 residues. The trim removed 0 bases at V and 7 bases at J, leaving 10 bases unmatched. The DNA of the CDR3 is TGTGCCAGCAGCGTAGGTCCTCAACAGGGGGCGAACGGGGAGCTGTTTTTT. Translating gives CASSVGPQQGANGELFF.

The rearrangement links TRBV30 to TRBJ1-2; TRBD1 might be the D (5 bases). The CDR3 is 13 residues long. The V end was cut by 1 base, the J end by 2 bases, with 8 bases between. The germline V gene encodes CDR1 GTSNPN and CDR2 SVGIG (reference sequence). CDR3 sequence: CAWSGGGNYGYTF. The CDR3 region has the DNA TGTGCCTGGAGTGGGGGGGGAAACTATGGCTACACCTTC.

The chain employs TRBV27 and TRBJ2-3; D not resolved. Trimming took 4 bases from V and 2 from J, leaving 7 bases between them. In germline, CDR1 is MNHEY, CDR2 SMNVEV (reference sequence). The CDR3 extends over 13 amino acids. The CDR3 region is CASSSWNTDTQYF. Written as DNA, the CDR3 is TGTGCCAGCAGTTCATGGAACACAGATACGCAGTATTTT.

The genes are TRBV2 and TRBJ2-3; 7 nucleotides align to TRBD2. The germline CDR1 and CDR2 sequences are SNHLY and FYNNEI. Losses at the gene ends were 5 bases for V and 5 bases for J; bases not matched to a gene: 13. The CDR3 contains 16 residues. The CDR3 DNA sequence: TGTGCCAGCAGTCTCCTGGGGGGGATATTGGAAGATACGCAGTATTTT. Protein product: CASSLLGGILEDTQYF.